The T cell receptor (beta chain) under discussion was sequenced for a study of T cell changes during pregnancy in multiple sclerosis. TCRdb keeps only in-frame clones here, not all; method: immunoSEQ multiplex PCR. The data contain fewer than 85,000 clones, 85% to 95% of them seen just once; the ten biggest clones take up 2.8%. Germline V CDR1 and CDR2: SGHRS, YFSETQ. There are 16 residues in the CDR3. The trim removed 0 bases at V and 2 bases at J, leaving 4 bases unmatched. The chain employs TRBV5-1 and TRBJ2-3; 9 nucleotides align to TRBD2. The sample was peripheral blood, taken in the third trimester of pregnancy. The source is a female donor in good health, enrolled as a control in a pregnancy study. The CDR3 loop is CASSLGLAENTDTQYF. The CDR3 region has the DNA TGCGCCAGCAGCTTGGGACTAGCGGAGAACACAGATACGCAGTATTTT.